This TCR beta chain appears in the sequencing data of a study of blood T cells in healthy people across ages. This clonotype was observed a few times. The use of a sample-barcoded 5' primer and a J-beta primer mix characterized a second PCR of roughly 6 to 11 cycles. TCRdb re-analysed the 5' RACE reads in MiXCR, keeping a single row per CDR3 protein. The profile shows more than 900,000 distinct CDR3 sequences, roughly a quarter of them singletons. This CDR3 has 13 amino acids. Trimming stripped 5 bases from V and 4 bases from J, with 11 bases between. Another study also made use of these data, one on T cells of mothers and their children. From that study: Versus unrelated pairs, overlap was slightly higher in related mother-child pairs, without reaching significance.

The receptor was derived from a girl aged 2-10 years in good health. The chain uses TRBV12-3 or TRBV12-4 and TRBJ1-2; no firm D call. The specimen was blood. The CDR3 spells CASSPQDFYGYTF. The CDR3 nucleotides read TGTGCCAGCAGTCCCCAGGATTTCTATGGCTACACCTTC.